This T cell receptor (beta chain) stems from a study of cytotoxic CD8 clonotypes in ibrutinib-treated CLL. Study-wide results and caveats: Clonality, elevated at ibrutinib response, dropped back toward baseline at progression.

On this clone: Its antigen is as yet unknown.

Some clones are missing from TCRdb's copy, which holds only in-frame ones; the method was immunoSEQ multiplex PCR. Seen here are about 120,000 clones, about 50% observed once, and the top ten hold 37%. Germline assignment: CDR1 MNHNY and CDR2 SVGAGI (reference sequence). Trimming cost V 2 bases and J 7 bases, with 14 bases left between them. The CDR3 spans 15 residues. The V and J genes are TRBV6-6 and TRBJ1-4, with D tentatively TRBD1 (6 bases). This clonotype was sampled from a human donor with chronic lymphocytic leukemia. The starting material was PBMCs, obtained after 24 months of ibrutinib treatment. The CDR3 loop reads CASSYIGGRGEKLFF. Written as DNA, the CDR3 is TGTGCCAGCAGTTACATCGGGGGGCGCGGTGAAAAACTGTTTTTT.